The next 7 T cell receptor beta chains were all read from a single sample in a study of shared clonotypes between healthy human individuals. The repertoire was sequenced with immunoSEQ multiplex PCR; TCRdb's copy has only in-frame clones and lacks some. The table shows some 630,000 clones, with about three quarters occurring only once. Sequencing input: memory CD4+ T cells sorted from blood. The subset here: CD45RA-negative fraction. Receptors were obtained from a woman under 40 in good health.

This chain links TRBV2 with TRBJ2-3; D uncertain. From germline, CDR1 is SNHLY and CDR2 FYNNEI. The CDR3 has 14 residues. V gave up 6 bases and J gave up 0 bases, with 10 bases separating them. The CDR3 loop reads CASSAFLSTDTQYF. The DNA for the CDR3 is TGTGCCAGCAGCGCCTTCCTTAGCACAGATACGCAGTATTTT.

The J gene is TRBJ2-5, the V gene TRBV28, with TRBD2 identical over 11 bases. V gave up 2 bases and J gave up 3 bases; unmatched junction bases: 8. The CDR3 contains 17 residues. Germline lookup yields CDR1 MDHEN and CDR2 SYDVKM. The CDR3 coding sequence is TGTGCCAGCAGTTTACAATCCGGGACTAGCGGAAAAGAGACCCAGTACTTC. Translation gives CASSLQSGTSGKETQYF.

This chain joins TRBV5-1 and TRBJ1-3; the match to TRBD1 covers 7 bases. Trimming removed 3 bases from V and 2 bases from J; junction bases left unmatched: 5. Germline lookup yields CDR1 SGHRS and CDR2 YFSETQ. This CDR3 comprises 15 residues. The CDR3 spells CASSSQGVAGNTIYF. CDR3 DNA: TGCGCCAGCAGCTCGCAGGGGGTGGCTGGAAACACCATATATTTT.

This clone came up a few times. The chain links TRBV29-1 to TRBJ2-7; 8 nucleotides agree with TRBD1. V was pared by 4 bases and J by 3 bases, with 2 bases of the junction left unmatched. The CDR3 is 12 residues long. Germline CDR1 reads SQVTM; CDR2 reads ANQGSEA. CDR3 region: CSVGQGHYEQYF. DNA of the CDR3: TGCAGCGTTGGACAGGGGCACTACGAGCAGTACTTC.

The chain employs TRBV28 and TRBJ1-2; weak D call: TRBD1 (5 bases). Germline V gene sequence: CDR1 MDHEN, CDR2 SYDVKM. Trimming left V 10 bases short and J 4 bases short, with 19 bases between. CDR3 length equals 14 residues. Written as DNA, the CDR3 is TGTGCCACCGGGGGGACCGGGACCGCCTATGGCTACACCTTC. Its protein is CATGGTGTAYGYTF.

This chain connects TRBV6-1 to TRBJ2-7, with D possibly being TRBD2 (6 bases). This CDR3 region has 15 residues. Trimming left V 5 bases short and J 7 bases short, with 21 bases between. CDR1 MNHNS and CDR2 SASEGT come from the germline V gene. Here the CDR3 DNA reads TGTGCCAGCAGTAAGTGGGGACTCCCAAGTGAGGAGCAGTACTTC. Protein sequence: CASSKWGLPSEEQYF.

The chain is built from TRBV18 and TRBJ2-7; D gene ambiguous. The germline CDR1 and CDR2 sequences are KGHSH and LQKENI. The CDR3 runs to 14 residues. The germline V and J ends were trimmed by 5 bases and 1 base, with 12 bases remaining between them. The CDR3 loop is CASSSDAVSYEQYF. The CDR3 region has the DNA TGTGCCAGCTCATCAGACGCGGTTTCCTACGAGCAGTACTTC.